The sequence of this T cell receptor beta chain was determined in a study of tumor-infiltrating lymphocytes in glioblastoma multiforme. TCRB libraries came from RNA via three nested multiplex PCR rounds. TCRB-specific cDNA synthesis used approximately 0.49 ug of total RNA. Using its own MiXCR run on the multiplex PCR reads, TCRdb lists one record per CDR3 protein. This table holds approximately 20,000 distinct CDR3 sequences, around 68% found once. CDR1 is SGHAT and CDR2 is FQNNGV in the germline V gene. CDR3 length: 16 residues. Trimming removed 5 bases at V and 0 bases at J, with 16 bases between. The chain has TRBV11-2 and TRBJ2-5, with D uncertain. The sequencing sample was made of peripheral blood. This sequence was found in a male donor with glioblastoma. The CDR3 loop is CASSPGPKDYQETQYF. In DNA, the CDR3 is TGTGCCAGCAGCCCCGGGCCTAAAGACTACCAAGAGACCCAGTACTTC.